This TCR beta chain was observed in a study of blood T cell repertoires in COVID-19. Study-level information: COVID-19 samples, acute and convalescent, were from the United States, Italy and Spain. PBMCs, B-cell-depleted T cells, or T cells were the source of the cDNA or gDNA that made up the material.

Authors' methods: Estimates of nucleated cell counts were drawn from the amplification of reference gene primers. Profiling relied on immunoSEQ multiplex PCR, and the TCRdb table lists in-frame clones only, not all of them. V, J and clone size are taken as reported in that table, and D and trimming were inferred from the DNA itself. Found here are roughly 38,000 clones, less than 80% of them singletons; the top ten hold more than 9%. The CDR3 totals 17 residues. Germline trimming cut 6 bases from V and 2 bases from J; bases unmatched to any gene: 7. Germline CDR1 is MNHEY and CDR2 is SVGEGT. The receptor was isolated from a man in his 70s with COVID-19, enrolled during active disease. The sample was peripheral blood. V and J are TRBV6-2 or TRBV6-3 and TRBJ2-6; TRBD1 matches 10 bases. The DNA of the CDR3 is TGTGCCAGCAGCTGGGACAGGGGATCCCCTGGGGCCAACGTCCTGACTTTC. It encodes CASSWDRGSPGANVLTF.